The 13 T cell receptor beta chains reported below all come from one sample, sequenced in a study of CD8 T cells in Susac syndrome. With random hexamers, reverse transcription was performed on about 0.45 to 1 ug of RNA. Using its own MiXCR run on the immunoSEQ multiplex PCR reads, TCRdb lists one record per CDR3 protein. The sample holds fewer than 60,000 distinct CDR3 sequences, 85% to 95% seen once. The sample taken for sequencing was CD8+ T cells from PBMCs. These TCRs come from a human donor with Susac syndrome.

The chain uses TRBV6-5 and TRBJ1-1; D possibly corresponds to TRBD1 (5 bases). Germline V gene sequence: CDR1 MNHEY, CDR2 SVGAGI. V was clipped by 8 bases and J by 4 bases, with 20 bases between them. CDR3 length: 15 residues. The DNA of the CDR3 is TGTGCCAGCTATACCGCAGGGATTCGGCTCACTGAAGCTTTCTTT. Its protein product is CASYTAGIRLTEAFF.

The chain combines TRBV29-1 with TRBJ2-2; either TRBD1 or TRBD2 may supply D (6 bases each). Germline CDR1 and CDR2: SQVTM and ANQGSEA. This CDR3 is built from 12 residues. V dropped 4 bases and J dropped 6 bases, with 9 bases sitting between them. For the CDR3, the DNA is TGCAGCGTTGTAGGGGGGTCCGGGGAGCTGTTTTTT. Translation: CSVVGGSGELFF.

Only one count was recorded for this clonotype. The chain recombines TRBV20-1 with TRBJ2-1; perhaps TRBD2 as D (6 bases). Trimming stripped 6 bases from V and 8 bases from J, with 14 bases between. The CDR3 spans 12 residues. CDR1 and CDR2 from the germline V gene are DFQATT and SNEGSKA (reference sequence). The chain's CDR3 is CSADTSSDEQFF. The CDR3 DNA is TGCAGTGCAGATACTAGCTCCGATGAGCAGTTCTTC.

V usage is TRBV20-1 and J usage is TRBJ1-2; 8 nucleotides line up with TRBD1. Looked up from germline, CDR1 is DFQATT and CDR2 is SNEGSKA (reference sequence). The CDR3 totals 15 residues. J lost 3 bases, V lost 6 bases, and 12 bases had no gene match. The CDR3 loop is CSATDPGQADYGYTF. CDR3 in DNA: TGCAGTGCCACTGACCCGGGACAGGCCGACTATGGCTACACCTTC.

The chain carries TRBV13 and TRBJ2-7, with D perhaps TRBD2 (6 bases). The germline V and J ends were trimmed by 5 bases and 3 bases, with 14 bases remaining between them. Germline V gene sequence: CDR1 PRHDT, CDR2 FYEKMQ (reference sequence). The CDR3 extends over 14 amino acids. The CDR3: CASSPEGRDYEQYF. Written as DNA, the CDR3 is TGTGCCAGCAGCCCAGAGGGGCGGGACTACGAGCAGTACTTC.

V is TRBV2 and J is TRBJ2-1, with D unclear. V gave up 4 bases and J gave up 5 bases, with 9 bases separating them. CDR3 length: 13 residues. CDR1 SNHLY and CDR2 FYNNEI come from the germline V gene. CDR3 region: CASSALPNNEQFF. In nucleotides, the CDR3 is TGTGCCAGCAGTGCGTTACCGAACAATGAGCAGTTCTTC.

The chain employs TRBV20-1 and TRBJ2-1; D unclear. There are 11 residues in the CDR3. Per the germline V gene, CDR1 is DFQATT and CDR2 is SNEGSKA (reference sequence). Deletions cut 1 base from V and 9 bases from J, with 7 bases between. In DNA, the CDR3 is TGCAGTGCTAGAGTGCTAGGTGAGCAGTTCTTC. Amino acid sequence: CSARVLGEQFF.

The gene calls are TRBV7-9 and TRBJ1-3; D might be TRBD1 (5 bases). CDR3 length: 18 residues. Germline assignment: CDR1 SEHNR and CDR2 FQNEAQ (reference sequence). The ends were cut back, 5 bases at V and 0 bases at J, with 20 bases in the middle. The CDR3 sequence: CASSPRGGAFSSGNTIYF. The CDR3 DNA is TGTGCCAGCAGCCCTCGGGGAGGGGCCTTCTCCTCTGGAAACACCATATATTTT.

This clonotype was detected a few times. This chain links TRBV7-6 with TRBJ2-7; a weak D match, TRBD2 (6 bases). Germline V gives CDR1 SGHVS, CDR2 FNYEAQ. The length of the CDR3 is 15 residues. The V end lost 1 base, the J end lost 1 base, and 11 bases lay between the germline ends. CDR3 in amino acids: CASSLGGGISYEQYF. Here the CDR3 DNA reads TGTGCCAGCAGCTTAGGTGGGGGGATATCCTACGAGCAGTACTTC. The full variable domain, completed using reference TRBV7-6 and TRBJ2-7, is GAGVSQSPRYKVTKRGQDVALRCDPISGHVSLYWYRQALGQGPEFLTYFNYEAQQDKSGLPNDRFSAERPEGSISTLTIQRTEQRDSAMYRCASSLGGGISYEQYFGPGTRLTVT.

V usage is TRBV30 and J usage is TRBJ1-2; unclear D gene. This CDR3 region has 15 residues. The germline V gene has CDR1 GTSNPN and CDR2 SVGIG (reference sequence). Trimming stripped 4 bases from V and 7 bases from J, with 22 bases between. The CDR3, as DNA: TGTGCCTGGACCCCGACCCTTTCCCCAACTATTGGCTACACCTTC. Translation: CAWTPTLSPTIGYTF.

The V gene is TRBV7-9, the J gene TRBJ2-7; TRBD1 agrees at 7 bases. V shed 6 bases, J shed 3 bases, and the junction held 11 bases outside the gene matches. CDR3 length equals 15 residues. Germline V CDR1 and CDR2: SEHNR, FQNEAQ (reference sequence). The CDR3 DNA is TGTGCCAGCAGACCTCGGACAGGTTCTCACTACGAGCAGTACTTC. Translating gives CASRPRTGSHYEQYF.

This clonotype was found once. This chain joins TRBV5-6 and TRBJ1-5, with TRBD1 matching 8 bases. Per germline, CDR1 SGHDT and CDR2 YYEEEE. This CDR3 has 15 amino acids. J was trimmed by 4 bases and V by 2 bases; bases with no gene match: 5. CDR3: CASSLRDRTNQPQHF. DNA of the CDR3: TGTGCCAGCAGCTTACGGGACAGGACAAATCAGCCCCAGCATTTT.

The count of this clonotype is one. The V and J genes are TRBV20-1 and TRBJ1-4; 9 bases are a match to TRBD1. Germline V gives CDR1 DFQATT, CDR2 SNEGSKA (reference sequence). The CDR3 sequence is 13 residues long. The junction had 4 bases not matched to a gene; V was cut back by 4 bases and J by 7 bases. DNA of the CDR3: TGCAGTGCTACCGGGACAGGGATTGAAAAACTGTTTTTT. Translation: CSATGTGIEKLFF.